This TCR beta chain originates from a study of OX40 agonist ivuxolimab in advanced cancers. Background for the entire study: Ivuxolimab was an agonistic, fully human IgG2 monoclonal antibody directed against OX40 (CD134), a costimulatory receptor. The monotherapy dose-escalation portion (N = 52 patients) of the phase I ivuxolimab trial is reported in the paper. Of the approximately 50 dose-escalation patients, hepatocellular carcinoma was present in approximately 20, melanoma in approximately 15, renal cell carcinoma in 9 and head and neck cancer in 9. Patients were allowed to have had prior anti-PD-1, anti-PD-L1 or anti-CTLA-4 therapy, and around 40% of the dose-escalation patients had previously received checkpoint inhibitors. Partial responses occurred in three dose-escalation patients: two with cutaneous melanoma and one with hepatocellular carcinoma. A male proportion of around 80% and a mean age of roughly 58 years, ranging from about 23 to 90, were recorded for the dose-escalation cohort. Intravenous ivuxolimab was administered to patients every 2 weeks at six dose levels: 0.01, 0.1, 0.3, 1.5, 3 and 10 mg/kg. The point of sequencing TCRbeta in the periphery was to test whether ivuxolimab changed TCR sequence diversity and drove clonal T-cell expansion. The study at large found these results: Low levels of normalized T-cell clonal expansion were also shown by some nonresponding patients. In partial responders in the 0.1-3.0 mg/kg groups, normalized peripheral clonal expansion was found to be among the lowest, especially among CD8+ T cells. After ivuxolimab, CD8+ T cells had more expanded clones than CD4+ T cells on average. At doses of 0.1 to 3.0 mg/kg, clonal expansion of both CD4+ and CD8+ T cells in blood was seen between baseline and week 6. The antigen specificity of the peripheral T cells that underwent clonal expansion was not determined.

Genomic DNA was extracted from sorted cells for sequencing of the TCRbeta CDR3 region. The immunoSEQ Assay was used to sequence the TCRbeta CDR3 regions. The immuneACCESS repertoire file appears here via TCRdb, limited to in-frame rearrangements. These files lack a portion of the clones; in checked studies, under half of the deficit traces to unresolved V genes, and the cause of the others is not known. Here the sample has 67,000 or so clones; about 85% occur a single time. The ten largest make up about 1% of the sample. The trial excluded patients who had a history of autoimmune disease or were on systemic immunosuppression. Peripheral blood for TCR sequencing was collected from all dose cohorts at baseline, on cycle 4 day 1, and on cycle 7 day 1. The samples were drawn from a first-in-human, open-label, multicenter phase I dose-escalation trial of ivuxolimab. The trial enrolled adults with locally advanced or metastatic head and neck squamous cell, hepatocellular, melanoma or renal cell carcinoma. CD4+ and CD8+ T cells were sorted separately from peripheral blood before TCR sequencing.

About this clone: Its binding antigen is unknown. No base-level quality is on record; no much larger clone is a single base apart.

This TCR was sampled from an adult with an advanced solid tumor such as melanoma, head and neck, liver or kidney cancer. Sequencing was performed on CD4+ or CD8+ T cells sorted from blood, taken in a trial of the OX40 agonist ivuxolimab.

In nucleotide form, the sequence is TGCGCCAGCAGCTTGGATGTGGCGACCCATAGGGGCTACACCTTC. Its amino acids are CASSLDVATHRGYTF. The chain joins TRBV5-1 to TRBJ1-2; the D gene cannot be resolved reliably. According to the germline V gene, CDR1 reads SGHRS and CDR2 reads YFSETQ. The cysteine opens and the phenylalanine closes a CDR3 of 15 amino acids. Only the CDR3 part of the read is kept: 45 bases, read in frame from the first base. Relative to germline, V is 0 bases shorter and J is 8 bases shorter, with 17 bases between their ends.